These 14 T cell receptor beta chains were sequenced from one sample in a study of HIV-infected patients and healthy controls. Whole blood was used without fractionation, so all unsorted peripheral T cells were included. cDNA was made from approximately 500 ng RNA using alpha and beta constant primers. Separate chain-specific third strand synthesis with multiplexing indices produced the alpha and beta libraries. TCRdb reprocessed the 5' RACE reads via MiXCR and lists one record per CDR3 protein. The sample holds approximately 7,600 distinct CDR3 sequences, about a tenth seen once. The specimen comprised blood, sampled before antiretroviral therapy. These receptors originate from an adult with HIV infection.

This chain links TRBV5-4 with TRBJ2-3; 9 bases are shared with TRBD1. After removal of 6 bases from V and 4 bases from J, the junction contained 15 bases not matched to a gene. There are 17 residues in the CDR3. Germline loops: CDR1 SGHNT, CDR2 YYREEE (reference sequence). CDR3 DNA: TGTGCCAGCATCACCAAGCCGGGACAGGGTTTTGCAGATACGCAGTATTTT. As protein: CASITKPGQGFADTQYF.

This clonotype was seen many times. The CDR3 nucleotides read TGTGCCAGCAGCTTGAACGAGGGGGCATCCGGGGCCAACGTCCTGACTTTC. It translates to CASSLNEGASGANVLTF. V gene TRBV7-2 combines with J gene TRBJ2-6; TRBD1 matches 7 bases. Trimming at V came to 3 bases and at J to 4 bases, leaving 9 bases not matched to a gene. The CDR3 length is 17 residues. CDR1 and CDR2 (germline): SGHTA, FQGNSA. Complete variable domain (other parts from reference TRBV7-2 and TRBJ2-6): GAGVSQSPSNKVTEKGKDVELRCDPISGHTALYWYRQSLGQGLEFLIYFQGNSAPDKSGLPSDRFSAERTGGSVSTLTIQRTQQEDSAVYLCASSLNEGASGANVLTFGAGSRLTVL.

The sample holds many counts of this clonotype. CDR3 sequence: CASRLDRGNYYEQYF. The CDR3 region has the DNA TGTGCCAGCAGACTAGACAGGGGGAACTACTACGAGCAGTACTTC. This rearrangement joins TRBV27 to TRBJ2-7; 9 bases are shared with TRBD1. V lost 6 bases to trimming and J lost 3 bases; unmatched junction nucleotides: 9. CDR3 length: 15 residues. Per germline, CDR1 MNHEY and CDR2 SMNVEV (reference sequence).

This clonotype occurred many times. CDR3 amino acids: CASSLADGYQETQYF. DNA of the CDR3: TGCGCCAGCAGCTTGGCTGACGGGTACCAAGAGACCCAGTACTTC. This chain joins TRBV5-1 and TRBJ2-5; D gene uncertain. Trimming removed 0 bases from V and 0 bases from J, with 9 bases in between. This CDR3 is 15 amino acids long. From germline, CDR1 is SGHRS and CDR2 YFSETQ.

This clonotype was picked up a small number of times. The V gene is TRBV20-1, the J gene TRBJ1-4; 9 bases match TRBD1. This CDR3 is built from 13 residues. Trimming took 5 bases from V and 5 from J; bases not matched to a gene: 3. The germline gives CDR1 DFQATT, CDR2 SNEGSKA (reference sequence). CDR3 nucleotide sequence: TGCAGTGCTGGACAGGGGCGAAATGAAAAACTGTTTTTT. Protein product: CSAGQGRNEKLFF.

This clonotype has a count of ten or more. CDR3 bases: TGTGCCAGCAGCCAGGACCTTAATCAGCCCCAGCATTTT. Translating gives CASSQDLNQPQHF. The V and J genes are TRBV6-5 and TRBJ1-5; D gene ambiguous. CDR3 length: 13 residues. CDR1 and CDR2 (germline): MNHEY, SVGAGI. Trimming removed 6 bases from V and 4 bases from J, with 10 bases in between.

This clonotype was seen ten or more times. The chain's CDR3 is CASSPRDYNEQFF. CDR3 sequence (DNA): TGTGCCAGCAGTCCCCGGGACTACAATGAGCAGTTCTTC. The chain links TRBV7-8 to TRBJ2-1; TRBD2 might be the D (5 bases). The CDR3 is 13 amino acids. Germline V gene lookup returns CDR1 SGHVS and CDR2 FQNEAQ. The germline V and J ends were trimmed by 6 bases and 3 bases, with 9 bases remaining between them.

This clonotype was observed a few times. V is TRBV6-4 and J is TRBJ2-2; D is uncertain. V was shortened by 0 bases and J by 3 bases, with 5 bases between the two germline ends. CDR3 length: 14 amino acids. The germline CDR1 and CDR2 sequences are MRHNA and SNTAGT. This chain's CDR3 is CASSDSQDTGELFF. CDR3 sequence (DNA): TGTGCCAGCAGTGACTCACAAGACACCGGGGAGCTGTTTTTT.

This clonotype was picked up many times. This chain links TRBV6-5 with TRBJ1-6; D might be TRBD1 (5 bases). The ends were cut back, 2 bases at V and 7 bases at J, with 15 bases in the middle. Germline CDR1 is MNHEY and CDR2 is SVGAGI. CDR3 length: 16 residues. DNA of the CDR3: TGTGCCAGCAGTTACGGCTCCCGGGGCCAAAATTCACCCCTCCACTTT. Its protein product is CASSYGSRGQNSPLHF.

Many counts were recorded for this clonotype. CDR3 region: CASSFPGASTEAFF. The DNA for the CDR3 is TGTGCCAGCAGTTTTCCCGGGGCTTCCACTGAAGCTTTCTTT. The J gene is TRBJ1-1, the V gene TRBV28, with D possibly TRBD1 on 5 matching bases. Looked up from germline, CDR1 is MDHEN and CDR2 is SYDVKM. Between the trimmed V and J ends, which lost 3 bases and 4 bases, there was a span of 12 bases. This CDR3 has 14 amino acids.

There are a few counts of this clonotype. The chain recombines TRBV27 with TRBJ2-1, with D tentatively TRBD2 (6 bases). Germline-derived CDR1 and CDR2 are MNHEY and SMNVEV (reference sequence). The CDR3 length is 13 residues. V was shortened by 5 bases and J by 9 bases, with 14 bases between the two germline ends. The DNA for the CDR3 is TGTGCCAGCAGTCCGACTAGTCTCAGTGAGCAGTTCTTC. It encodes CASSPTSLSEQFF.

This clonotype was counted many times. The chain has TRBV6-1 and TRBJ1-5; 7 bases fit TRBD1. From germline, CDR1 is MNHNS and CDR2 SASEGT. CDR3 length: 15 amino acids. With V trimmed by 6 bases and J by 1 base, 6 bases remained unmatched. CDR3 amino acids: CASRQPTGSNQPQHF. The CDR3 region has the DNA TGTGCCAGCAGACAGCCGACAGGGAGCAATCAGCCCCAGCATTTT.

By frequency in the sample, this clonotype is medium-sized. The rearrangement uses TRBV5-1 and TRBJ2-1; D gene unclear. CDR3 length equals 11 residues. The ends were cut back, 6 bases at V and 5 bases at J, with 6 bases in the middle. The germline CDR1 and CDR2 sequences are SGHRS and YFSETQ. CDR3 sequence reads: CASTSDNEQFF. The CDR3 DNA follows: TGCGCCAGCACTAGTGACAATGAGCAGTTCTTC.

This clonotype was observed many times. This CDR3 is CASSYSGTEHNEQFF. CDR3 DNA sequence: TGTGCCAGCAGTTACTCTGGGACAGAACACAATGAGCAGTTCTTC. The rearrangement joins TRBV6-6 to TRBJ2-1, with TRBD1 matching over 7 bases. In germline, CDR1 is MNHNY, CDR2 SVGAGI (reference sequence). The CDR3 runs 15 residues. The ends lost 0 bases at V and 5 bases at J; junction bases unmatched: 4.